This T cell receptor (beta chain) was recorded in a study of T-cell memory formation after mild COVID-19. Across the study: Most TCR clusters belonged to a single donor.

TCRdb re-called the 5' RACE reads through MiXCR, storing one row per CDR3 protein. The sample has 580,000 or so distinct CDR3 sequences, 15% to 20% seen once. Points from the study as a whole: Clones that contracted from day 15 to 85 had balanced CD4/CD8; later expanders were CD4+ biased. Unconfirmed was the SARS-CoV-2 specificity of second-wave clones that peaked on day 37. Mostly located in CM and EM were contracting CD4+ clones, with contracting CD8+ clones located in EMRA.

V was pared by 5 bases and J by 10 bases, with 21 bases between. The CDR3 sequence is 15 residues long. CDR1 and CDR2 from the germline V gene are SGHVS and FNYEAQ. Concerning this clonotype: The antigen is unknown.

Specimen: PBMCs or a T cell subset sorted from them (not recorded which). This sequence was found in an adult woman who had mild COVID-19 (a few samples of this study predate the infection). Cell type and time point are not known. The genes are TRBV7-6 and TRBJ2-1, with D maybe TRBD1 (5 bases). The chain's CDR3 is CASSPGWVGHREQFF. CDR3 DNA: TGTGCCAGCAGCCCAGGGTGGGTAGGACATCGGGAGCAGTTCTTC.